This T cell receptor (beta chain) is from a study of blood T cells in healthy people across ages. The CDR3 runs to 18 residues. Germline CDR1 LGHDT, CDR2 YNNKEL (reference sequence). V was pared by 4 bases and J by 0 bases, with 7 bases of the junction left unmatched. This clonotype occurred a few times. The authors ran a second PCR of 7 to 11 cycles using a sample-barcoded 5' primer and a J-beta primer mix. TCRdb itself ran the 5' RACE reads through MiXCR, one entry per CDR3 protein. The sample lists approximately 670,000 distinct CDR3 sequences; around two fifths were seen once. The origin of this receptor is a man at least 80 years old in good health. The sequenced material came from blood. The V call is TRBV3-1, the J call TRBJ2-7, with TRBD2 matching over 15 bases. The CDR3 nucleotides are TGTGCCAGCAGCCCAGGACTAGCGGGAGGGATGTACTCCTACGAGCAGTACTTC. This codes for CASSPGLAGGMYSYEQYF.